This T cell receptor beta chain was retrieved from a study of CD8+CD57+ T cells in acquired aplastic anemia. This clonotype was counted at least ten times. Profiling that covered TCR beta VDJ and CDR3 relied on genomic DNA as its template. One entry per CDR3 protein results from TCRdb running MiXCR on the reads. The sample lists about 150,000 distinct CDR3 sequences; less than 60% were seen once. Previously, flow cytometry had revealed CD8+CD57+ cell expansion in the patients chosen for sequencing. Each patient carried a diagnosis of severe acquired aplastic anemia. No therapy was given to patients before blood sampling. The CDR3 totals 14 residues. V lost 8 bases and J 9 bases, leaving 20 bases between the germline ends. CDR1 MNHEY and CDR2 SVGEGT come from the germline V gene.

The receptor was derived from a human donor with aplastic anemia. The sequencing sample was made of sorted CD4+, CD8+, or CD8+CD57+ T cells (not recorded which) from PBMCs. The chain joins TRBV6-2 or TRBV6-3 to TRBJ2-1; the D call may be TRBD1 or TRBD2 (5 bases each). The CDR3 spells CASGTRRGAGEQFF. Written as DNA, the CDR3 is TGTGCCAGCGGAACCCGTCGAGGGGCGGGTGAGCAGTTCTTC.